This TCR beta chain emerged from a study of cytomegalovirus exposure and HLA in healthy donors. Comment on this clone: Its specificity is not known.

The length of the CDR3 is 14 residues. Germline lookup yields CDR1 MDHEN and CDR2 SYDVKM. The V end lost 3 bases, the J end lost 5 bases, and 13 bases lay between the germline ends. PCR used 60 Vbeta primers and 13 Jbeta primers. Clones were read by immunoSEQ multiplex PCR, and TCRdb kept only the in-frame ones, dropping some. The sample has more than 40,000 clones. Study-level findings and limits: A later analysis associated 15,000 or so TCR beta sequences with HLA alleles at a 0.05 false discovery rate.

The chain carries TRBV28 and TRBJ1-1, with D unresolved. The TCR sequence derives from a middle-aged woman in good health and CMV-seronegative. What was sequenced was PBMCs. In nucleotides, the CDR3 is TGTGCCAGCAGTTTGGAAAGGCCGGAGACTGAAGCTTTCTTT. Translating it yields CASSLERPETEAFF.